The 16 T cell receptor beta chains below were found in one sample sequenced in a study of blood T cell repertoires in COVID-19 (TCRdb year 2020). Libraries were prepared through the immunoSEQ multiplex PCR assay. TCRdb provides this immuneACCESS table in a form limited to in-frame rearrangements. Some clones are lacking; in checked studies, under half of them reflect an unresolved V gene, and why the rest are absent is not known. This sample gives 100,000 to 150,000 clones in total; approximately 81% of them show up just once. In total, the top ten clones hold roughly 4% of the sample. The sequenced material came from peripheral blood. The receptors here all came from a woman between 45 and 65 years old with acute or convalescent COVID-19.

V gene TRBV5-1 combines with J gene TRBJ2-5, with TRBD1 matching over 7 bases. The CDR3 covers 15 residues. Germline CDR1 and CDR2: SGHRS and YFSETQ. After removal of 5 bases from V and 2 bases from J, the junction contained 9 bases not matched to a gene. The CDR3 DNA reads TGCGCCAGCAGACGATCCGGGACAGTTCAAGAGACCCAGTACTTC. Its protein product is CASRRSGTVQETQYF.

J is TRBJ1-3 and V is TRBV6-5; D remains unclear. Trimming shortened V by 2 bases and J by 8 bases, and 7 bases separated the two germline ends. The germline V gene encodes CDR1 MNHEY and CDR2 SVGAGI. This CDR3 is built from 12 residues. The CDR3 loop reads CASSYDSYTIYF. For the CDR3, the DNA is TGTGCCAGCAGTTACGACTCGTACACCATATATTTT.

The chain links TRBV5-4 to TRBJ1-1; TRBD1 matches 9 bases. This CDR3 comprises 14 residues. Germline V gene sequence: CDR1 SGHNT, CDR2 YYREEE (reference sequence). V lost 4 bases to trimming and J lost 4 bases; unmatched junction nucleotides: 5. CDR3: CASSNGTGITEAFF. In nucleotides, the CDR3 is TGTGCCAGCAGCAACGGGACAGGGATCACTGAAGCTTTCTTT. The full variable domain, in which reference TRBV5-4 and TRBJ1-1 provide the parts outside the CDR3, is ETGVTQSPTHLIKTRGQQVTLRCSSQSGHNTVSWYQQALGQGPQFIFQYYREEENGRGNFPPRFSGLQFPNYSSELNVNALELDDSALYLCASSNGTGITEAFFGQGTRLTVV.

This clone was seen only once. The rearrangement uses TRBV7-6 and TRBJ2-1, with TRBD1 matching 7 bases. CDR3 length: 19 amino acids. CDR1 and CDR2 from the germline V gene are SGHVS and FNYEAQ. After removal of 5 bases from V and 0 bases from J, the junction contained 16 bases not matched to a gene. CDR3 amino acids: CASSARFAGTVPSYNEQFF. CDR3 nucleotides: TGTGCCAGCAGCGCGAGGTTTGCCGGGACAGTACCCTCCTACAATGAGCAGTTCTTC.

The V call is TRBV6-1, the J call TRBJ1-6, with D maybe TRBD1 (5 bases). Germline CDR1 and CDR2: MNHNS and SASEGT. CDR3 length: 15 residues. With 1 base removed from V and 7 bases from J, the gap between germline ends came to 11 bases. CDR3 protein: CASSEGAGFNSPLHF. In DNA, the CDR3 is TGTGCCAGCAGTGAAGGGGCAGGGTTCAATTCACCCCTCCACTTT.

This clone was picked up a small number of times. This chain uses TRBV5-1 with TRBJ2-5; D is possibly TRBD1 (6 bases). V was pared by 0 bases and J by 5 bases, with 11 bases between. The CDR3 loop spans 14 amino acids. CDR1 and CDR2 from the germline V gene are SGHRS and YFSETQ. CDR3 nucleotide sequence: TGCGCCAGCAGCTTGGCCACGAGGGGGGAGACCCAGTACTTC. Its translation is CASSLATRGETQYF.

This chain connects TRBV11-2 to TRBJ1-6, with TRBD1 as a possible D gene (6 bases). With 3 bases removed from V and 6 bases from J, the gap between germline ends came to 9 bases. Germline assignment: CDR1 SGHAT and CDR2 FQNNGV. The CDR3 is 14 amino acids. The CDR3 DNA sequence: TGTGCCAGCAGCTTGGGCAGGGGTAATTCACCCCTCCACTTT. This gives the protein CASSLGRGNSPLHF.

This chain connects TRBV18 to TRBJ2-1; possibly TRBD2 for D (6 bases). The CDR3 has 15 residues. The V gene lost 3 bases and the J gene lost 2 bases, with 11 bases spanning the gap. CDR1 and CDR2 (germline): KGHSH, LQKENI. The chain's CDR3 is CASSPLGGTYNEQFF. The DNA for the CDR3 is TGTGCCAGCTCACCCCTGGGGGGAACCTACAATGAGCAGTTCTTC.

On this clone itself: A single base separates this from a much larger clone, so it may be a read error. This rearrangement joins TRBV3-1 (or the pseudogene TRBV3-2) to TRBJ1-3, with 8 bases matching TRBD1. Germline V gene lookup returns CDR1 LGHDT and CDR2 YNNKEL (reference sequence). CDR3 size: 14 residues. V trimming: 5 bases; J trimming: 4 bases; junction bases outside the gene matches: 4. CDR3 in amino acids: CASSFRQGGNTIYF. The CDR3 DNA follows: TGTGCCAGCAGCTTTAGACAGGGGGGAAACACCATATATTTT.

This chain uses TRBV4-1 with TRBJ2-3; D remains ambiguous. V gave up 0 bases and J gave up 3 bases, with 7 bases separating them. Per the germline V gene, CDR1 is MGHRA and CDR2 is YSYEKL. This CDR3 has 14 residues. The CDR3 protein is CASSQDLITDTQYF. DNA for the CDR3: TGCGCCAGCAGCCAAGATCTAATTACAGATACGCAGTATTTT.

In this sample, this clone turned up once. V gene TRBV7-2 combines with J gene TRBJ2-7, with D possibly TRBD2 on 6 matching bases. The CDR3 is 15 amino acids. V was cut by 5 bases and J by 2 bases, with 16 bases left in between. The V gene's germline CDR1 is SGHTA and CDR2 FQGNSA. The CDR3 spells CASSLRLGGAYEQYF. CDR3 sequence (DNA): TGTGCCAGCAGCCTGAGGTTGGGCGGGGCCTACGAGCAGTACTTC.

This clone has more than one count but fewer than ten. J is TRBJ1-2 and V is TRBV7-8; a possible D gene is TRBD1 (6 bases). CDR1 and CDR2 from the germline V gene are SGHVS and FQNEAQ. V dropped 0 bases and J dropped 0 bases, with 11 bases sitting between them. This CDR3 has 16 amino acids. In nucleotides, the CDR3 is TGTGCCAGCAGCTTAGCAGGGGGTTTAGCTAACTATGGCTACACCTTC. Its translation is CASSLAGGLANYGYTF.

The chain combines TRBV3-1 (or the pseudogene TRBV3-2) with TRBJ2-2; TRBD2 aligns across 7 bases. V lost 1 base to trimming and J lost 6 bases; unmatched junction nucleotides: 5. Germline CDR1 and CDR2: LGHDT and YNNKEL (reference sequence). CDR3 length equals 15 residues. CDR3: CASSQAGGRAGELFF. Here the CDR3 DNA reads TGTGCCAGCAGCCAAGCGGGAGGTAGGGCCGGGGAGCTGTTTTTT.

V gene TRBV28 combines with J gene TRBJ1-4, with 9 bases lining up with TRBD1. There are 15 residues in the CDR3. Trimming cost V 2 bases and J 8 bases; bases outside gene matches: 6. Germline values: CDR1 MDHEN, CDR2 SYDVKM. CDR3 DNA: TGTGCCAGCAGTTTAACGGGACAGGGTGGAGAAAAACTGTTTTTT. This translates into CASSLTGQGGEKLFF.

This clone came up once. V usage is TRBV5-8 and J usage is TRBJ2-1; tentative D call: TRBD2 (6 bases). Germline CDR1 is SGHTS and CDR2 is YDEGEE. The V gene lost 4 bases and the J gene lost 6 bases, with 20 bases spanning the gap. The CDR3 is made up of 16 amino acids. CDR3 in amino acids: CASSVGTSFQVNEQFF. The CDR3 region has the DNA TGTGCCAGCAGCGTTGGGACTTCCTTCCAGGTCAATGAGCAGTTCTTC.

The V call is TRBV5-1, the J call TRBJ2-7; 12 nucleotides align to TRBD2. V gave up 4 bases and J gave up 2 bases; unmatched junction bases: 4. The germline V gene encodes CDR1 SGHRS and CDR2 YFSETQ. CDR3 length equals 15 residues. CDR3 in DNA: TGCGCCAGCAGCCCGACTAGCGGGGGCCCCTACGAGCAGTACTTC. Its protein product is CASSPTSGGPYEQYF.